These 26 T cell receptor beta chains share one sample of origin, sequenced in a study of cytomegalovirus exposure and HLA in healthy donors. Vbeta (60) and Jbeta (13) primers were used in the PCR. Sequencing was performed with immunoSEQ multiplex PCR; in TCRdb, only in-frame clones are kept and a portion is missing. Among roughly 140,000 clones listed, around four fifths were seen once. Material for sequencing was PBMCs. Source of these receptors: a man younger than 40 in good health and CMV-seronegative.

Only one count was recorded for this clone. For the CDR3, the DNA is TGTGCCAGCAGCTTAGGCCCCCAGCGGGGGGGCAAAGAGACCCAGTACTTC. It encodes CASSLGPQRGGKETQYF. The chain has TRBV13 and TRBJ2-5, with 10 nucleotides matching TRBD2. The CDR3 runs to 17 residues. Trimming cost V 0 bases and J 3 bases; bases outside gene matches: 7. CDR1 and CDR2 from the germline V gene are PRHDT and FYEKMQ (reference sequence).

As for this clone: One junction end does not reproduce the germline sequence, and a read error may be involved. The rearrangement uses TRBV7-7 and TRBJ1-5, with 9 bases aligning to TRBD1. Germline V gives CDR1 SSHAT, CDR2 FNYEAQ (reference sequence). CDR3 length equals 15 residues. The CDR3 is CASRHRGRSNQPQHF. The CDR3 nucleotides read TGTGCTAGCAGACACAGGGGGCGAAGCAATCAGCCCCAGCATTTT.

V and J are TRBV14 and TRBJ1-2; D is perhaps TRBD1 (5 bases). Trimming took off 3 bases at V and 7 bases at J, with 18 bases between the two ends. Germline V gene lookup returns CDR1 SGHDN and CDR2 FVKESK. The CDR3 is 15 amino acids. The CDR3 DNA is TGTGCCAGCAGCCACCGGACAACCCAAGGGTTTGGCTACACCTTC. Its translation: CASSHRTTQGFGYTF.

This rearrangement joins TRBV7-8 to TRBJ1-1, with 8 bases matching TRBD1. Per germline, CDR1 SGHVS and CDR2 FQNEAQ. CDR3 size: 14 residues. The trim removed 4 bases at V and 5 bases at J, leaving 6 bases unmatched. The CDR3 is CASSSGQEGTEAFF. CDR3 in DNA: TGTGCCAGCAGCTCGGGACAGGAGGGGACTGAAGCTTTCTTT.

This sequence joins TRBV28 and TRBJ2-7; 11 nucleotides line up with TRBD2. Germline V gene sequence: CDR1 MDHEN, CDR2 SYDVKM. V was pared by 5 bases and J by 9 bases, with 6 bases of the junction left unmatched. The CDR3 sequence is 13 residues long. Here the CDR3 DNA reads TGTGCCAGCAGTCGCCTAGCGGGAGGTCGGCAGTACTTC. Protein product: CASSRLAGGRQYF.

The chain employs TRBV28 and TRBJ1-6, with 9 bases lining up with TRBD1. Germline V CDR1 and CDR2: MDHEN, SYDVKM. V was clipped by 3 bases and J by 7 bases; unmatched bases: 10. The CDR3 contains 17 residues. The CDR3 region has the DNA TGTGCCAGCAGTTTGCTACAGGGGGCGTCTTCCAATTCACCCCTCCACTTT. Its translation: CASSLLQGASSNSPLHF.

CDR3 residues: CASSGSTGTGKETQYF. The CDR3, as DNA: TGCGCCAGCAGCGGGTCGACCGGGACAGGGAAAGAGACCCAGTACTTC. The chain combines TRBV5-1 with TRBJ2-5; 9 positions match TRBD1. Germline CDR1 SGHRS, CDR2 YFSETQ. V lost 4 bases to trimming and J lost 3 bases; unmatched junction nucleotides: 10. CDR3 length: 16 amino acids.

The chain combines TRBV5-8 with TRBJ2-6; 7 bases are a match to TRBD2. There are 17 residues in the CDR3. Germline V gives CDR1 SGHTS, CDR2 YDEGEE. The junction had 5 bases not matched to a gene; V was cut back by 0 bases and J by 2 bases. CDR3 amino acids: CASSLDQGRAGANVLTF. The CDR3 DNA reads TGTGCCAGCAGCTTGGATCAAGGGAGGGCTGGGGCCAACGTCCTGACTTTC.

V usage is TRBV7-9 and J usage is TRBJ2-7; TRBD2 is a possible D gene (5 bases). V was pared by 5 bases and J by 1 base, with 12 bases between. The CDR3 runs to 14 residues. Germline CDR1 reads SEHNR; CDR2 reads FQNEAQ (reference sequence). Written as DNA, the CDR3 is TGTGCCAGCAGCCTCGGGGTGGGGTCCTACGAGCAGTACTTC. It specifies CASSLGVGSYEQYF.

This chain's CDR3 is CSVTRMNEQYF. CDR3 DNA: TGCAGTGTTACGCGGATGAACGAGCAGTACTTC. This chain links TRBV20-1 with TRBJ2-7; D is uncertain. Germline-derived CDR1 and CDR2 are DFQATT and SNEGSKA (reference sequence). V lost 7 bases, J lost 5 bases, and 12 bases lay in between. This CDR3 has 11 residues.

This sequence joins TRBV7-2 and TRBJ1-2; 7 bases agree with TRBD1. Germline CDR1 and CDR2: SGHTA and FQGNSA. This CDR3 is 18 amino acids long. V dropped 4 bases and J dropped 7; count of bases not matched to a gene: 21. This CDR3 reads CASSSVPGQIRLGLGYTF. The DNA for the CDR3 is TGTGCCAGCAGCTCCGTCCCGGGACAGATACGGCTAGGGCTTGGCTACACCTTC.

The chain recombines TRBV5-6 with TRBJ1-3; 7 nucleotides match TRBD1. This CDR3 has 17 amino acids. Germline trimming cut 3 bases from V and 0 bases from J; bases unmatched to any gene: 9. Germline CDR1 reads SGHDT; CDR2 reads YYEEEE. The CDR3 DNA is TGTGCCAGCAGCTCCCGACGACAGGGTATCTCTGGAAACACCATATATTTT. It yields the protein CASSSRRQGISGNTIYF.

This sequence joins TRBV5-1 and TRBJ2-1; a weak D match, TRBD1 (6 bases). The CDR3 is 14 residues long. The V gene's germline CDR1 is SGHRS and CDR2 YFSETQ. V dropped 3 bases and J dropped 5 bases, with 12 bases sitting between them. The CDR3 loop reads CASSSGQSHNEQFF. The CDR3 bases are TGCGCCAGCAGCTCCGGACAGTCCCACAATGAGCAGTTCTTC.

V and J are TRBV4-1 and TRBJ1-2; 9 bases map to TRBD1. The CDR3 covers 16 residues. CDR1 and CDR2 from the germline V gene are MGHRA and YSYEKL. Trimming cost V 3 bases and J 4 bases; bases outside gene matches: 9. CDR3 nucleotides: TGCGCCAGCAGCCAGCCTACAGGGGGCGCCGGCTATGGCTACACCTTC. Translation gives CASSQPTGGAGYGYTF.

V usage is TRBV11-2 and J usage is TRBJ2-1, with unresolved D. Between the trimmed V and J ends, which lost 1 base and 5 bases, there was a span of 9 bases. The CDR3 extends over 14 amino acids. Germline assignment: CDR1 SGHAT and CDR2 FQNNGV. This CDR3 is CASSLVRVNNEQFF. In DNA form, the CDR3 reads TGTGCCAGCAGCTTAGTCCGGGTGAACAATGAGCAGTTCTTC.

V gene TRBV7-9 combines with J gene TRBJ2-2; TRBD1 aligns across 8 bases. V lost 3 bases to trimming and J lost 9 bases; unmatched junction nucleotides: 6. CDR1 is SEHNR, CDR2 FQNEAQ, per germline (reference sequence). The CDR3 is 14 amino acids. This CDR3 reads CASSLGGQGRELFF. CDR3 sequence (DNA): TGTGCCAGCAGCTTGGGCGGACAGGGCAGGGAGCTGTTTTTT.

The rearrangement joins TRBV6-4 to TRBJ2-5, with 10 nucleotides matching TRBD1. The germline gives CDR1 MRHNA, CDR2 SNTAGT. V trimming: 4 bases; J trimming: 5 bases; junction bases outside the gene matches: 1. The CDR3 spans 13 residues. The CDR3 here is CASSGDRGETQYF. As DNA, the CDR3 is TGTGCCAGCAGTGGGGACAGGGGTGAGACCCAGTACTTC.

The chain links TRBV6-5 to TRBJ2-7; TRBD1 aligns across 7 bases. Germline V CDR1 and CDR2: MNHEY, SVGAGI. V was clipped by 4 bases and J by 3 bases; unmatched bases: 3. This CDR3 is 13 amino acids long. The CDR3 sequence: CASSLGQLYEQYF. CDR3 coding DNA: TGTGCCAGCAGTTTGGGACAGCTCTACGAGCAGTACTTC.

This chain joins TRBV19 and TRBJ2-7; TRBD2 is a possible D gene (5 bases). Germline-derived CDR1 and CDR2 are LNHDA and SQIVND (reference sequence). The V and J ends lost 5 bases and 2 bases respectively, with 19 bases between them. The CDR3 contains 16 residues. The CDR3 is CASSATWGGSPYEQYF. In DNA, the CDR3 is TGTGCCAGTAGTGCCACCTGGGGTGGGAGCCCCTACGAGCAGTACTTC.

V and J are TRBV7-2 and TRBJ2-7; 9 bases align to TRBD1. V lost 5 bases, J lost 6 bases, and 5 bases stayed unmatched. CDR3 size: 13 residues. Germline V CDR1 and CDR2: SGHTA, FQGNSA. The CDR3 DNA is TGTGCCAGCAGCCCCCGGACAGGGGCCGAGCAGTACTTC. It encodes CASSPRTGAEQYF.

CDR3 residues: CASSLDRGNQPQHF. The DNA for the CDR3 is TGTGCCAGCAGCTTAGACAGGGGCAATCAGCCCCAGCATTTT. The chain employs TRBV7-9 and TRBJ1-5; D perhaps matches TRBD1 (6 bases). Trimming cost V 1 base and J 2 bases, with 6 bases left between them. Germline assignment: CDR1 SEHNR and CDR2 FQNEAQ (reference sequence). The CDR3 runs 14 residues.

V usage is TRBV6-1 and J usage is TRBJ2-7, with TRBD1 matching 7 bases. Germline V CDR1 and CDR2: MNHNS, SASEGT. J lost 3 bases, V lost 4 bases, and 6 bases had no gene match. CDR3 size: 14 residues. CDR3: CASSGDPGGYEQYF. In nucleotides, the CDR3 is TGTGCCAGCAGTGGAGATCCAGGGGGCTACGAGCAGTACTTC.

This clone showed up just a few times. The CDR3 here is CASSPDRAYGYTF. As DNA, the CDR3 is TGTGCCAGCAGCCCAGACAGGGCCTATGGCTACACCTTC. The chain carries TRBV7-9 and TRBJ1-2; 7 bases are a match to TRBD1. The CDR3 length is 13 residues. The V segment lost 5 bases and the J segment 4 bases; nucleotides outside the gene matches: 4. Germline values: CDR1 SEHNR, CDR2 FQNEAQ (reference sequence).

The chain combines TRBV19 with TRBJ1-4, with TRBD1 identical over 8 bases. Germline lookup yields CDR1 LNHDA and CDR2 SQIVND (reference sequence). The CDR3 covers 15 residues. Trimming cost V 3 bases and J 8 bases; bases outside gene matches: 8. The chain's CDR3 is CASSMRTGILEKLFF. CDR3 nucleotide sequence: TGTGCCAGTAGTATGCGGACAGGGATTTTGGAAAAACTGTTTTTT.

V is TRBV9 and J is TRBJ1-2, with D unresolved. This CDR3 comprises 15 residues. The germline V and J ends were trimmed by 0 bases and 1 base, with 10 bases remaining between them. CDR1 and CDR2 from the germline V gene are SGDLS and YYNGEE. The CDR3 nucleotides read TGTGCCAGCAGCGTAGGAGGCGTAATTAACTATGGCTACACCTTC. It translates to CASSVGGVINYGYTF.

Here the CDR3 DNA reads TGTGCCAGCAGCTCAGTAGCGGGGTACACCGGCAATGAGCAGTTCTTC. Amino acids: CASSSVAGYTGNEQFF. The J gene is TRBJ2-1, the V gene TRBV7-9; TRBD2 matches at 8 bases. The trim removed 4 bases at V and 6 bases at J, leaving 11 bases unmatched. Germline V gene sequence: CDR1 SEHNR, CDR2 FQNEAQ (reference sequence). The CDR3 runs to 16 residues. Full variable domain (remainder filled in from reference TRBV7-9 and TRBJ2-1): DTGVSQNPRHKITKRGQNVTFRCDPISEHNRLYWYRQTLGQGPEFLTYFQNEAQLEKSRLLSDRFSAERPKGSFSTLEIQRTEQGDSAMYLCASSSVAGYTGNEQFFGPGTRLTVL.